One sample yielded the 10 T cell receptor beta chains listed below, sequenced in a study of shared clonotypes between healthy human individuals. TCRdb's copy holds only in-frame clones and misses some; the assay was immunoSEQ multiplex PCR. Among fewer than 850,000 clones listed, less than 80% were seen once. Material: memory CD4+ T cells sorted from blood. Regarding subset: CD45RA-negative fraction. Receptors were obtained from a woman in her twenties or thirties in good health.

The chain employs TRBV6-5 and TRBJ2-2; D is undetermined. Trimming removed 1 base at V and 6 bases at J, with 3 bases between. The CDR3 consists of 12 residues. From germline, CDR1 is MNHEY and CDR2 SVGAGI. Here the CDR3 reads CASSYWSGELFF. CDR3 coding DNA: TGTGCCAGCAGTTACTGGTCCGGGGAGCTGTTTTTT.

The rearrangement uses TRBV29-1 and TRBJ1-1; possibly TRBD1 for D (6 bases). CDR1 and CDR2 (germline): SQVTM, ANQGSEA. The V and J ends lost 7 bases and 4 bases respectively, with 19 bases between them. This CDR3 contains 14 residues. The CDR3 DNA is TGCAGCGGGTCCTTCACAGGGATCAGCACTGAAGCTTTCTTT. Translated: CSGSFTGISTEAFF.

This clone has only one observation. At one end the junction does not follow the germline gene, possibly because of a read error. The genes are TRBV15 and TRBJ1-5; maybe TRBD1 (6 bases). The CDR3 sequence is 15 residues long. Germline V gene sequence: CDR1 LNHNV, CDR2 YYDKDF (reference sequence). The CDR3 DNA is TGTGCCACCGGCAGAGACAGGAGAACCAATCAGCCCCAGCATTTT. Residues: CATGRDRRTNQPQHF.

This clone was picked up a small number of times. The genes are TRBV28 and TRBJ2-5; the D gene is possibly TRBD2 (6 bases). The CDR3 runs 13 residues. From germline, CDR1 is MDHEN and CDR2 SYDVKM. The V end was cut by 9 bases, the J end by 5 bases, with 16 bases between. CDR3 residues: CASIYQAGETQYF. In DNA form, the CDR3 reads TGTGCCAGTATTTACCAGGCGGGGGAGACCCAGTACTTC.

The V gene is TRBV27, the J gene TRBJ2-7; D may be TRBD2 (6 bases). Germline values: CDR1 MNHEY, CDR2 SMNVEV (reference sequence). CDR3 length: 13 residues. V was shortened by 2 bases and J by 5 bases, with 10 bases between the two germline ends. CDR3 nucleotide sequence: TGTGCCAGCAGTTTAACGGAGCGGGACGAGCAGTACTTC. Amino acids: CASSLTERDEQYF.

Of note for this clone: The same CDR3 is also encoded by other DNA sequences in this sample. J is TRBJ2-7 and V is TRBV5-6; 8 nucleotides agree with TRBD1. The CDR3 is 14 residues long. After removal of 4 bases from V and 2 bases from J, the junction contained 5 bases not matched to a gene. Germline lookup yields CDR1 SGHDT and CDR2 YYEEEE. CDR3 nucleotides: TGTGCCAGCAGCCTCAGGACAGGGACCTACGAGCAGTACTTC. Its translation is CASSLRTGTYEQYF.

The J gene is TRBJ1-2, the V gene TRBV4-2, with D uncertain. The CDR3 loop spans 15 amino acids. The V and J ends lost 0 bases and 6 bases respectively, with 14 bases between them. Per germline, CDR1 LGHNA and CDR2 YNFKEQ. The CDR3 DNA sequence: TGTGCCAGCAGCCAAGAGGCCCGGGGAGGGAATGGCTACACCTTC. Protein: CASSQEARGGNGYTF.

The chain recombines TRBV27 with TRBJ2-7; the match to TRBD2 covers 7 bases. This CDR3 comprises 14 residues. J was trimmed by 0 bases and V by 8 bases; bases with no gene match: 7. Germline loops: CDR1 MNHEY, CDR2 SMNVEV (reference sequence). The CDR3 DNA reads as TGTGCCAGCTCTAGGGGAGGGAACTCCTACGAGCAGTACTTC. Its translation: CASSRGGNSYEQYF.

The CDR3 reads CASSSGGRNTEAFF. In DNA, the CDR3 is TGTGCCAGCAGCTCGGGGGGCAGAAACACTGAAGCTTTCTTT. This rearrangement joins TRBV5-4 to TRBJ1-1; TRBD1 might be the D (6 bases). From germline, CDR1 is SGHNT and CDR2 YYREEE (reference sequence). The CDR3 spans 14 residues. With 3 bases removed from V and 2 bases from J, the gap between germline ends came to 11 bases.

CDR3 sequence (DNA): TGCAGTATAGGGGACACTGAAGCTTTCTTT. This gives the protein CSIGDTEAFF. The rearrangement joins TRBV29-1 to TRBJ1-1; D is perhaps TRBD1 (5 bases). This CDR3 is built from 10 residues. Per the germline V gene, CDR1 is SQVTM and CDR2 is ANQGSEA.